A selection of T cell receptor beta chains follows, all from one sample in a study of T-cell reconstitution after alpha-beta-depleted transplantation in children. MiXCR, applied by TCRdb to the PCR reads, yields one record per CDR3 protein. The repertoire has hundreds of thousands of distinct CDR3 sequences, more than 9% of them found once; the top ten carry 2% to 2.5%. The specimen was PBMCs, collected before TCRalphabeta/CD19-depleted stem cell transplant. These receptors were taken from a child aged 2 to 9 with inherited bone marrow failure, due to receive a stem cell transplant. CDR3s include the opening cysteine and the closing phenylalanine or tryptophan. D genes are given only for firm matches. The size of a clone is reported for some rows only, either as once, few or many, or as a class for expanded clones.

TRBV12-3/TRBV12-4	many	TRBD1	TRBJ2-2	TGTGCCAGCACCCCGGGACAGGGGAACACCGGGGAGCTGTTTTTT	CASTPGQGNTGELFF
TRBV20-1	.	.	TRBJ2-5	TGCAGTTTCCACCAGCGTTCCCAAGAGACCCAGTACTTC	CSFHQRSQETQYF
TRBV27	many	.	TRBJ1-6	TGTGCCAGCAGTTTATACCGGGATGGGAATTCACCCCTCCACTTT	CASSLYRDGNSPLHF
TRBV4-3	few	.	TRBJ2-7	TGCGCCAGCAGCCCCGAATTCGGACGAGGGGAGCAGTACTTC	CASSPEFGRGEQYF
TRBV28	many	.	TRBJ2-4	TGTGCCAGCAGTGCTCCAGGGGATCGAGCCAAAAACATTCAGTACTTC	CASSAPGDRAKNIQYF
TRBV15	many	.	TRBJ2-3	TGTGCCACCAGCAGAGGTTTGACTCCTAGCACAGATACGCAGTATTTT	CATSRGLTPSTDTQYF
TRBV12-3/TRBV12-4	once	TRBD1	TRBJ1-3	TGTGCAAGCAGGTCCGCCCGGGACAGCTCTGGAAACACCATATATTTT	CASRSARDSSGNTIYF
TRBV4-3	many	TRBD1	TRBJ1-6	TGCGCCAGCAGCCAAGCAACCGGGACAGATGGGAATTCACCCCTCCACTTT	CASSQATGTDGNSPLHF
TRBV25-1	many	TRBD1	TRBJ2-1	TGTGCCAGCAGTGAAGTCCAGGGGGCGGCCTACAATGAGCAGTTCTTC	CASSEVQGAAYNEQFF
TRBV5-4	.	.	TRBJ2-2	TGTGCCAGCAGTTTTAAATCAGGTGCAACCGGGGAGCTGTTTTTT	CASSFKSGATGELFF
TRBV5-1	many	.	TRBJ2-2	TGCGCCAGCAGGACAGCAGTTAACACCGGGGAGCTGTTTTTT	CASRTAVNTGELFF
TRBV29-1	.	TRBD1	TRBJ1-2	TGCAGCGTTCAAACCCAGGGGGGGGGCTACACCTTC	CSVQTQGGGYTF
TRBV4-3	few	.	TRBJ1-5	TGCGCCAGCAGCCAAGTTCGGGGTCAGCCCCAGCATTTT	CASSQVRGQPQHF
TRBV5-1	few	TRBD2	TRBJ2-1	TGCGCCAGCAGCTTGACTAGCGGGAATATGTACAATGAGCAGTTCTTC	CASSLTSGNMYNEQFF
TRBV20-1	many	.	TRBJ2-7	TGCAGTGCTAAGGGGCAGGGAAGACTCTACGAGCAGTACTTC	CSAKGQGRLYEQYF
TRBV4-3	many	.	TRBJ1-2	TGCGCCAGCAGCCAATCTATCCCGGGTTGGCGAGGCTACACCTTC	CASSQSIPGWRGYTF
TRBV5-1	many	TRBD2	TRBJ2-3	TGCGCCAGCAGCCCGACTAGCGGGAGCCCCGCCGGAGATACGCAGTATTTT	CASSPTSGSPAGDTQYF
TRBV6-2/TRBV6-3	.	TRBD1	TRBJ2-7	TGTGCCAGCAGTCACCCAGACGGGACAGGGTTCTACGAGCAGTACTTC	CASSHPDGTGFYEQYF
TRBV5-1	many	TRBD1	TRBJ2-5	TGCGCCAGCAGCCGAATACAGGGGCAAGAGACCCAGTACTTC	CASSRIQGQETQYF
TRBV5-1	many	.	TRBJ2-7	TGCGCCAGCAGCTTGTTGGGCGGGAACTCCTACGAGCAGTACTTC	CASSLLGGNSYEQYF
TRBV12-3/TRBV12-4	few	TRBD2	TRBJ2-3	TGTGCCAGCAGTGGTTCTTGGGGGGGACTAGCGGGAGGATTGAATACGCAGTATTTT	CASSGSWGGLAGGLNTQYF
TRBV20-1	many	.	TRBJ2-1	TGCAGTGCTAGTATAGGGGGCAATGAGCAGTTCTTC	CSASIGGNEQFF
TRBV28	many	TRBD1	TRBJ2-5	TGTGCCAGCAGTCCCAGGGGGCTGAGGATATACCAAGAGACCCAGTACTTC	CASSPRGLRIYQETQYF
TRBV5-4	.	TRBD1	TRBJ2-7	TGTGCCAGCAGCTTGGGTTCCACAGGGGCTTTCTACGAGCAGTACTTC	CASSLGSTGAFYEQYF
TRBV18	once	.	TRBJ2-5	TGTGCCAGCTCACCACCGTTGACTATTCAAGAGACCCAGTACTTC	CASSPPLTIQETQYF
TRBV27	many	.	TRBJ2-3	TGTGCCAGCAGTATTGACACGGGGGGCACAGATACGCAGTATTTT	CASSIDTGGTDTQYF
TRBV5-4	few	TRBD2	TRBJ2-1	TGTGCCAGCAGCTTACCCGGGACTAGGGGCTACAATGAGCAGTTCTTC	CASSLPGTRGYNEQFF
TRBV2	.	TRBD2	TRBJ2-3	TGTGCCAGCAGGGTGGGACTAGCGAGCACAGATACGCAGTATTTT	CASRVGLASTDTQYF
TRBV5-1	.	.	TRBJ2-4	TGCGCCAGCAGCACTGGCGGCTCGGGGAAAAACATTCAGTACTTC	CASSTGGSGKNIQYF
TRBV7-2	many	TRBD1	TRBJ1-4	TGTGCCAGCAGCCTCCGAGGGGGCGCCGGGGTAAAACTGTTTTTT	CASSLRGGAGVKLFF
TRBV28	few	.	TRBJ2-1	TGTGCCAGCACCGTAGGGGCACAGGTGTCCCATGAGCAGTTCTTC	CASTVGAQVSHEQFF
TRBV29-1	many	.	TRBJ2-6	TGCAGCGCCGAAACGCCTACTAGTTCCTCTGGGGCCAACGTCCTGACTTTC	CSAETPTSSSGANVLTF
TRBV6-2/TRBV6-3	.	.	TRBJ1-2	TGTGCCAGCAGTTCCCAGACAGTCTATGGCTACACCTTC	CASSSQTVYGYTF
TRBV29-1	few	.	TRBJ2-4	TGCAGCGTTGAGACATCCGAGCCCATTCAGTACTTC	CSVETSEPIQYF
TRBV3-1	many	.	TRBJ1-2	TGTGCCAGCAGCCAAGCGGGCCGTTCTCCCGGCTACACCTTC	CASSQAGRSPGYTF
TRBV7-9	few	TRBD1	TRBJ1-2	TGTGCCAGCAGCGCTGCGCCACAGGGGGCCGCTAACTATGGCTACACCTTC	CASSAAPQGAANYGYTF
TRBV6-5	.	.	TRBJ2-7	TGTGCCAGCAGTTACCTAAGAGGGCAGGCCCCCTACGAGCAGTACTTC	CASSYLRGQAPYEQYF
TRBV10-3	many	TRBD1	TRBJ2-4	TGTGCCATCAGTGAGCCCTACAAAGGGGGCGAAGACATTCAGTACTTC	CAISEPYKGGEDIQYF
TRBV9	many	.	TRBJ1-1	TGTGCCAGCAGCCCCTGGGGAGCGGCGCATATTGAAGCTTTCTTT	CASSPWGAAHIEAFF
TRBV7-2	many	.	TRBJ2-7	TGTGCCAGCAGCCCCCCCGGGACTCGCTTCTCCTACGAGCAGTACTTC	CASSPPGTRFSYEQYF
TRBV5-1	.	TRBD1	TRBJ1-2	TGCGCCAGCAGCCTTATAAGGGGGCCTAACTATGGCTACACCTTC	CASSLIRGPNYGYTF
TRBV3-1	many	TRBD2	TRBJ2-3	TGTGCCGACCCGGGACTAGCGGGAGGGCCAGATACGCAGTATTTT	CADPGLAGGPDTQYF
TRBV13	few	.	TRBJ2-1	TGTGCCAGCAGCTTTTCTCTCGTGGAGGGCCGCAACAATGAGCAGTTCTTC	CASSFSLVEGRNNEQFF
TRBV5-1	many	TRBD2	TRBJ2-7	TGCGCCAGCAGCCCGACTAGCGCCCACGAGCAGTACTTC	CASSPTSAHEQYF
TRBV10-3	.	TRBD1	TRBJ1-2	TGTGCCATCCTGGCAGGGGGCTATGGCTACACCTTC	CAILAGGYGYTF
TRBV6-5	many	TRBD1	TRBJ1-1	TGTGCCAGCAGTTACTCGACAGGGGGTTACACTGAAGCTTTCTTT	CASSYSTGGYTEAFF
TRBV20-1	.	.	TRBJ2-1	TGCAGTGCTAGTTTGGTGGGAGCGGACAATGAGCAGTTCTTC	CSASLVGADNEQFF
TRBV27	many	.	TRBJ2-1	TGTGCCAGCAGTTATCCCCGCCGGGACTTATCCTACAATGAGCAGTTCTTC	CASSYPRRDLSYNEQFF
TRBV4-3	.	TRBD1	TRBJ2-6	TGCGCCAGCAGTCCCCTGACAGGGGAAAAGGCTGGGGCCAACGTCCTGACTTTC	CASSPLTGEKAGANVLTF
TRBV5-4	.	TRBD2	TRBJ2-3	TGTGCCAGCAGCGGGCGGGAGGGGGCGGATACGCAGTATTTT	CASSGREGADTQYF
TRBV24-1	.	.	TRBJ1-2	TGTGCCACCAGTGACCCGGGCTTGGGGGGCTACACCTTC	CATSDPGLGGYTF
TRBV4-1	many	.	TRBJ2-4	TGCGCCAGCAGCCAAGATGTACAGGTGATTCAGTACTTC	CASSQDVQVIQYF